This TCR beta chain was obtained from a study of blood T cell repertoires in COVID-19. Study context: Acute and convalescent COVID-19 samples came from the United States, Italy and Spain. Sample material is recorded as cDNA or gDNA derived from T cells, B-cell-depleted T cells, or PBMCs.

In the authors' workflow: Reference gene primer amplification yielded estimated nucleated cell counts. Repertoires were generated with immunoSEQ multiplex PCR, while TCRdb's copy carries only in-frame clones and drops some. The D gene and trimming were derived from the DNA, and the V and J assignments and clone size from that table. This table has about 250,000 clones, approximately 79% appearing once. The sequence derives from a middle-aged woman with active or convalescent COVID-19. The specimen sequenced was peripheral blood.

The CDR3 DNA follows: TGTGCCAGCAGCTGGGACAACTTGAACACTGAAGCTTTCTTT. Its protein is CASSWDNLNTEAFF. The chain has TRBV6-2 or TRBV6-3 and TRBJ1-1, with D possibly being TRBD1 (6 bases). The CDR3 length is 14 residues. Deletions cut 6 bases from V and 0 bases from J, with 11 bases between. Germline assignment: CDR1 MNHEY and CDR2 SVGEGT.